The source of this T cell receptor (beta chain) is a study of shared clonotypes between healthy human individuals. Study details: CD4 naive cells filled three plates per donor, CD4 memory three, CD8 naive two and CD8 memory one.

Regarding this clone: Antigen unknown.

Here immunoSEQ multiplex PCR was the method, and the copy in TCRdb shows in-frame clones only, minus some. The sample records about 590,000 clones, roughly 96% being singletons. General study findings and limits: Between a few donors, naive CD4 clonotypes were shared at a level of approximately 5%. Rarefaction showed that sequencing of sorted subsets was incomplete (despite large depth). Naive subsets tended to show greater estimated richness than memory subsets.

CD8 cells classed as naive were CD45RO-negative and positively selected for CCR7, excluding terminally differentiated effector memory CD45RA+ cells. Input material: naive CD8+ T cells sorted from blood. The receptor comes from a woman in her twenties or thirties in good health.

CDR3 bases: TGTGCCAGCGGACACATCGACAGCCCTCTTCGGGCTTTCTTT. This gives the protein CASGHIDSPLRAFF. The chain is built from TRBV27 and TRBJ1-1; possible D gene TRBD1, 5 bases. V lost 8 bases and J lost 11, with 24 bases in between. Germline CDR1 MNHEY, CDR2 SMNVEV (reference sequence). CDR3 size: 14 residues.